This T cell receptor beta chain was identified in a study of OX40 agonist ivuxolimab in advanced cancers. Regarding the research as a whole: The costimulatory receptor OX40 (CD134) was targeted by ivuxolimab, a fully human IgG2 agonistic monoclonal antibody. Intravenous ivuxolimab was administered to patients every 2 weeks at six dose levels: 0.01, 0.1, 0.3, 1.5, 3 and 10 mg/kg. Partial responses were achieved by three dose-escalation patients, of whom one had hepatocellular carcinoma and two had cutaneous melanoma. In the dose-escalation cohort, approximately 82% of patients were male, and the mean age was approximately 64 years, with a range of 23 to 79. The purpose of peripheral TCRbeta sequencing was to test whether ivuxolimab changed TCR sequence diversity and led to clonal T-cell expansion. Among the roughly 52 dose-escalation patients, around 19 had hepatocellular carcinoma, approximately 15 melanoma, 9 renal cell carcinoma and 9 head and neck cancer. Patients were allowed to have had prior anti-PD-1, anti-PD-L1 or anti-CTLA-4 therapy, and approximately 40% of the dose-escalation patients had been treated with checkpoint inhibitors. The monotherapy dose-escalation portion (N of about 57 patients) of the phase I ivuxolimab trial is reported in the paper. Summary of the overall study and its limitations: Low levels of normalized T-cell clonal expansion were also seen in some nonresponding patients. The antigen specificity of the peripheral T cells that underwent clonal expansion was not determined. In the 0.1-3.0 mg/kg groups, partial responders had among the lowest normalized peripheral clonal expansion, particularly in CD8+ T cells. After ivuxolimab, expanded clones were on average more numerous among CD8+ T cells than among CD4+ T cells. At doses of 0.1 to 3.0 mg/kg, clonal expansion of both CD4+ and CD8+ blood T cells was observed from baseline to week 6.

Patients with autoimmune disease history or receiving systemic immunosuppression were excluded from the trial. Peripheral blood for TCR sequencing was collected from all dose cohorts at baseline, on cycle 4 day 1, and on cycle 7 day 1. Samples were obtained from an open-label, multicenter, first-in-human phase I dose-escalation trial of ivuxolimab. The trial enrolled adults with locally advanced or metastatic head and neck squamous cell, hepatocellular, melanoma or renal cell carcinoma. Before TCR sequencing, CD4+ and CD8+ T cells were separately sorted from peripheral blood. To sequence the TCRbeta CDR3 region, genomic DNA was isolated from the sorted cells. The immunoSEQ Assay was used to sequence the TCRbeta CDR3 regions. TCRdb mirrors the immuneACCESS table, restricted to in-frame sequences. Some clones are absent from its copies; in checked studies, under half trace to an unresolved V gene, and the reason for the others is unknown. This sample has approximately 67,000 clones in its table, and 70% to 90% of those were observed once. The ten largest make up about 7.9% of the sample.

About this clone: The clone's antigen remains unknown. The input lacks base qualities; no much larger clone sits a single base away.

From its cysteine to its phenylalanine, the CDR3 spans 13 amino acids. Of all the DNA, just the CDR3 is kept, 39 bases in frame from base 1. CDR1 is given as MNHEY and CDR2 as SVGAGI, both from the germline V gene. The V end loses 6 bases and the J end loses 3 bases, and a stretch of 11 bases separates them. The receptor chain draws on TRBV6-5 and TRBJ1-2, with the D segment identity uncertain. This TCR came from an adult with an advanced solid tumor such as melanoma, head and neck, liver or kidney cancer. The input for sequencing was CD4+ or CD8+ T cells sorted from blood, taken in a trial of the OX40 agonist ivuxolimab. The DNA sequence is given as TGTGCCAGCAGGCAAGGACGGGACTATGGCTACACCTTC. The resulting protein is CASRQGRDYGYTF.